These T cell receptor beta chains were read from a single sample in a study of CD8 T cells in ankylosing spondylitis. TCRdb ran MiXCR on the 5' RACE reads and lists one entry per CDR3 protein. Of more than 150,000 distinct CDR3 sequences listed, 9.5% to 15% were seen once; the top ten hold about 15%. The specimen sequenced was blood, either unsorted or a sorted T cell fraction (not recorded which). These receptors all come from a male donor with ankylosing spondylitis or in good health (not recorded which). Both conserved end residues are part of each CDR3. D genes are given only for firm matches. Clone size is shown for a subset of rows, as once, few, many or a class of expanded clone.

abundance	v_gene	j_gene	d_gene	CDR3aa	CDR3nt
few	TRBV5-1	TRBJ2-5	-	CASSLGLFGDGQETQYF	TGCGCCAGCAGCTTGGGATTGTTTGGGGACGGACAAGAGACCCAGTACTTC
few	TRBV11-2	TRBJ2-1	TRBD2	CASSPLSGSGYNEQFF	TGTGCCAGCAGCCCACTTAGCGGGAGCGGCTACAATGAGCAGTTCTTC
-	TRBV4-1	TRBJ2-7	-	CASSQDLRPGGYEQYF	TGCGCCAGCAGCCAAGATTTAAGGCCAGGAGGTTACGAGCAGTACTTC
many	TRBV5-1	TRBJ1-2	-	CASSRAQAHYGYTF	TGCGCCAGCAGCCGCGCACAGGCGCACTATGGCTACACCTTC
few	TRBV14	TRBJ2-2	-	CASSRGWDTGELFF	TGTGCCAGCAGCCGGGGGTGGGACACCGGGGAGCTGTTTTTT
few	TRBV2	TRBJ2-1	-	CASSEQENEQFF	TGTGCCAGCAGTGAGCAGGAGAATGAGCAGTTCTTC
-	TRBV27	TRBJ2-3	TRBD2	CASSLYSGEQYF	TGTGCCAGCAGTTTATATAGCGGGGAGCAGTATTTT
-	TRBV11-1	TRBJ2-3	TRBD2	CASSSTLTSGEDTDTQYF	TGTGCCAGCAGCTCAACCCTTACTAGCGGGGAAGACACAGATACGCAGTATTTT
-	TRBV12-3/TRBV12-4	TRBJ1-1	-	CASSLGRTTEAFF	TGTGCCAGCAGTTTAGGGAGAACCACTGAAGCTTTCTTT
many	TRBV7-9	TRBJ1-2	-	CASSLSGGRWGYTF	TGTGCCAGCAGCTTATCCGGGGGACGGTGGGGCTACACCTTC